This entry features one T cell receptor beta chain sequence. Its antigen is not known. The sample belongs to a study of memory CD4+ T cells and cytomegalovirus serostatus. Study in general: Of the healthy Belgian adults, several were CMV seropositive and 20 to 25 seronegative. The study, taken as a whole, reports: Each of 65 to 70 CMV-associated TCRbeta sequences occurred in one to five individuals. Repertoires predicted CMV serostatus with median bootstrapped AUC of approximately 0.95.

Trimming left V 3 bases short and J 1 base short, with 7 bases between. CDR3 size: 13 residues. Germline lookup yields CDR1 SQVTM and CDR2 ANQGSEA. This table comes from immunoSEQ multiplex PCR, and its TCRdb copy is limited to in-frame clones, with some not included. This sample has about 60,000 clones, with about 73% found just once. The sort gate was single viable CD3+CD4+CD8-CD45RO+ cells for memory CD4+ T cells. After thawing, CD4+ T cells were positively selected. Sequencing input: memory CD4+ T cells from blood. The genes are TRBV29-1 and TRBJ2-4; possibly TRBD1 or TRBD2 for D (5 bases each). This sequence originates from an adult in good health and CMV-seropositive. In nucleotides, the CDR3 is TGCAGCGTTGAGTGGGGGGCCAAAAACATTCAGTACTTC. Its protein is CSVEWGAKNIQYF.